Listed below are T cell receptor beta chains from one sample, sequenced in a study of T cells after yellow fever vaccination. TCRdb re-analysed the 5' RACE reads in MiXCR, keeping a single row per CDR3 protein. Of approximately 550,000 distinct CDR3 sequences in the sample, roughly 19% were seen once. Sequenced here: PBMCs, sampled 15 days after the yellow fever booster vaccination. All receptors derive from a man younger than 40 who received the YFV17D yellow fever vaccine. Each CDR3 is given with its conserved first and last residue. Each record gives: CDR3 DNA, CDR3 protein, D gene, V gene, J gene, clone size. The D gene is left open where the match is weak. The size entry is marked missing in some rows and otherwise reads once, few, many or a size class.

DNA: TGTGCCAGCAGCGCTTGGACAGGGGTGAGTTCACCCCTCCACTTT; CDR3: CASSAWTGVSSPLHF; D: TRBD1; V: TRBV7-2; J: TRBJ1-6; size: NA
DNA: TGTGCCAGCAGCTTAGACGGACAGGACGAGCAGTACTTC; CDR3: CASSLDGQDEQYF; D: TRBD1; V: TRBV7-8; J: TRBJ2-7; size: few
DNA: TGTGCCAGCAGCGTAATCGGGAGTTACTACAATGAGCAGTTCTTC; CDR3: CASSVIGSYYNEQFF; D: NA; V: TRBV9; J: TRBJ2-1; size: NA
DNA: TGCAGTGCTAGAGCGGGAGGACGGTGGAACATTCAGTACTTC; CDR3: CSARAGGRWNIQYF; D: TRBD2; V: TRBV20-1; J: TRBJ2-4; size: NA
DNA: TGTGCCACCAGTCAGGGGGGCGAGAGCAATGAGCAGTTCTTC; CDR3: CATSQGGESNEQFF; D: NA; V: TRBV24-1; J: TRBJ2-1; size: NA
DNA: TGTGCCAGCAGCGACCAGCCGGGTTCCGAGCAGTACTTC; CDR3: CASSDQPGSEQYF; D: NA; V: TRBV6-4; J: TRBJ2-7; size: NA
DNA: TGTGCCAGCAGTGCATCGCTAGCGGGATTACAGGATACGCAGTATTTT; CDR3: CASSASLAGLQDTQYF; D: TRBD2; V: TRBV2; J: TRBJ2-3; size: once
DNA: TGCGCCAGCAGCGGCGGGAACTCCTACAATGAGCAGTTCTTC; CDR3: CASSGGNSYNEQFF; D: NA; V: TRBV5-1; J: TRBJ2-1; size: few
DNA: TGTGCCAGCAAGGAGGTGGGGGATGAGCAGTTCTTC; CDR3: CASKEVGDEQFF; D: NA; V: TRBV28; J: TRBJ2-1; size: NA
DNA: TGTGCCAGGGGGTGGGCAACTAATGAAAAACTGTTTTTT; CDR3: CARGWATNEKLFF; D: NA; V: TRBV7-2; J: TRBJ1-4; size: once
DNA: TGCAGTGCTACCCGGGACTACGAGCAGTACTTC; CDR3: CSATRDYEQYF; D: NA; V: TRBV20-1; J: TRBJ2-7; size: NA
DNA: TGCTGTGCTTCACTAGCAGCGAACACCGGGGAGCTGTTTTTT; CDR3: CCASLAANTGELFF; D: NA; V: TRBV20-1; J: TRBJ2-2; size: once
DNA: TGTGCCAGCAGCGCGGGAGTTGGGACAGGCTACGAGCAGTACTTC; CDR3: CASSAGVGTGYEQYF; D: NA; V: TRBV5-8; J: TRBJ2-7; size: NA
DNA: TGTGCCAGCAGCCAAGATTTGGGAAGTCGGTTCTTC; CDR3: CASSQDLGSRFF; D: NA; V: TRBV4-2; J: TRBJ2-1; size: few
DNA: TGTGCCAGCAGCGAAGGGACTAGCGGGAAGTCGGATACGCAGTATTTT; CDR3: CASSEGTSGKSDTQYF; D: TRBD2; V: TRBV9; J: TRBJ2-3; size: few
DNA: TGCGCCAGCAGCCAAGAGAGAAGCGTTGAAGCTTTCTTT; CDR3: CASSQERSVEAFF; D: NA; V: TRBV4-3; J: TRBJ1-1; size: many
DNA: TGTGCCAGCAGTTTTGATTTCCAAGAGACCCAGTACTTC; CDR3: CASSFDFQETQYF; D: NA; V: TRBV12-3/TRBV12-4; J: TRBJ2-5; size: few
DNA: TGTGCCAGCAGTGAGGTGGGTCTTCACACGGACATTCAGTACTTC; CDR3: CASSEVGLHTDIQYF; D: NA; V: TRBV2; J: TRBJ2-4; size: few
DNA: TGTGCCAGCAGTTTTCGGCAGGGGGCGCTTGAGCAGTACTTC; CDR3: CASSFRQGALEQYF; D: TRBD1; V: TRBV12-3/TRBV12-4; J: TRBJ2-7; size: few
DNA: TGTGCCAGCGCCCACCTAAAACTAGCGGGCCAAGAGACCCAGTACTTC; CDR3: CASAHLKLAGQETQYF; D: TRBD2; V: TRBV6-1; J: TRBJ2-5; size: NA
DNA: TGTGCCACCGAGGGGACAGCTCAGGGCGAGCAGTACTTC; CDR3: CATEGTAQGEQYF; D: TRBD1; V: TRBV10-3; J: TRBJ2-7; size: NA
DNA: TGTGCCAGCAGAACGGACAGTTACCTCTATGGCTACACCTTC; CDR3: CASRTDSYLYGYTF; D: NA; V: TRBV6-2/TRBV6-3; J: TRBJ1-2; size: few
DNA: TGTGCCACCATATCAGAGGTGGGCACTGAAGCTTTCTTT; CDR3: CATISEVGTEAFF; D: NA; V: TRBV19; J: TRBJ1-1; size: few
DNA: TGCGCCAGCAGCCGCCGAATGGAGGGCACCGGGGAGCTGTTTTTT; CDR3: CASSRRMEGTGELFF; D: NA; V: TRBV4-3; J: TRBJ2-2; size: few
DNA: TGTGCCAGCAGGATAACAGAGAATGGCTACACCTTC; CDR3: CASRITENGYTF; D: NA; V: TRBV2; J: TRBJ1-2; size: many
DNA: TGTGCCAGCCTAGCGGGGGGGAACGAGCAGTACTTC; CDR3: CASLAGGNEQYF; D: TRBD2; V: TRBV7-9; J: TRBJ2-7; size: NA
DNA: TGTGCCAGCAGTTTAAACGGCCTTAACTATGGCTACACCTTC; CDR3: CASSLNGLNYGYTF; D: NA; V: TRBV27; J: TRBJ1-2; size: few
DNA: TGTGCCAGCAGCAGAATACTCAATGAGCAGTTCTTC; CDR3: CASSRILNEQFF; D: NA; V: TRBV11-2; J: TRBJ2-1; size: NA
DNA: TGTGCCAGCAGTTCCTTACTTCAGGGGAAAGGCACTGAAGCTTTCTTT; CDR3: CASSSLLQGKGTEAFF; D: NA; V: TRBV27; J: TRBJ1-1; size: NA
DNA: TGTGCCAGCAGCGAGACCAGGGGGGGGTACGAGCAGTACTTC; CDR3: CASSETRGGYEQYF; D: NA; V: TRBV2; J: TRBJ2-7; size: NA
DNA: TGTGCCAGCAGTTTAGCGGGAGGCGACTCCTACGAGCAGTACTTC; CDR3: CASSLAGGDSYEQYF; D: NA; V: TRBV12-3/TRBV12-4; J: TRBJ2-7; size: many
DNA: TGTGCCACCAGCAGACCCCTAACCGGGACAGGGGTTACTGAGACCCAGTACTTC; CDR3: CATSRPLTGTGVTETQYF; D: TRBD1; V: TRBV15; J: TRBJ2-5; size: NA